This TCR beta chain was obtained from a study of T cells expressing NK-cell markers. Regarding the study as a whole: NKG2C+ dominant clonotypes from a handful of donors made up about 1.0-7.5% of CD8+ T cells. The leading position in the CD3+CD56-NKG2C+ fraction of a few donors also went to these clonotypes.

It was by 5'RACE template switching with UMIs that TCR beta cDNA was made. Each CDR3 protein gets one entry in TCRdb, which reprocessed the 5' RACE reads and gives no DNA. The table lists about half a million distinct CDR3 sequences. Regarding this clonotype: The antigen is unknown.

The sample consisted of blood T cells: a sorted CD56 or NKG2C T cell subset, CD4+ or CD8+ T cells, or bulk PBMC T cells (not recorded which). This receptor was obtained from a woman aged 50 to 65 in good health.

CDR3 sequence reads: CASSPAGRTSSGANVLTF. The V and J genes are TRBV5-1 and TRBJ2-6; the TCRdb call, TRBD1, lacks DNA for checking. The CDR3 loop spans 18 amino acids. Germline values: CDR1 SGHRS, CDR2 YFSETQ.